The 21 T cell receptor beta chains below were found in one sample sequenced in a study of T cells in localized non-small cell lung cancer (TCRdb year 2020). Library construction relied on the immunoSEQ multiplex PCR assay. Entries here come from immuneACCESS through TCRdb and include only in-frame sequences with V and J called. Some clones fail to appear in such tables; in the studies checked, an unresolved V gene covers under half of the shortfall, and the cause of the remainder is unknown. Recorded for this sample are around 45,000 clones; about 88% of them occurred a single time. Of the sample, about 2.3% falls within the top ten clones. The starting material was PBMCs, obtained before any cancer treatment. These receptors were collected from a man aged 40 to 70 with stage II lung adenocarcinoma.

The chain links TRBV10-3 to TRBJ2-7; 15 positions agree with TRBD2. Per the germline V gene, CDR1 is ENHRY and CDR2 is SYGVKD. The CDR3 totals 18 residues. Trimming took 5 bases from V and 4 from J; bases not matched to a gene: 12. The CDR3 coding sequence is TGTGCCATCAGTTCCGGACTAGCGGGGGGGCCCCCCGGGTACGAGCAGTACGTC. It is translated as CAISSGLAGGPPGYEQYV.

In this sample, this clone turned up a few times. This chain joins TRBV7-3 and TRBJ1-3; no clear D gene. Trimming stripped 3 bases from V and 0 bases from J, with 6 bases between. The length of the CDR3 is 14 residues. Germline CDR1 reads SGHTA; CDR2 reads FQGTGA. CDR3 nucleotides: TGTGCCAGCAGCTTCGGGCCCTCTGGAAACACCATATATTTT. Amino acids: CASSFGPSGNTIYF.

The V gene is TRBV28, the J gene TRBJ2-2, with 8 bases that match TRBD2. The CDR3 contains 18 residues. V lost 5 bases and J lost 3; bases outside the gene matches: 14. Germline CDR1 reads MDHEN; CDR2 reads SYDVKM. The CDR3 nucleotides are TGTGCCAGCAGTCCTAGAGCGGGGGAGAATCGTGACACCGGGGAGCTGTTTTTT. Protein product: CASSPRAGENRDTGELFF.

This chain uses TRBV19 with TRBJ2-2; TRBD2 aligns across 14 bases. V shed 0 bases, J shed 3 bases, and the junction held 3 bases outside the gene matches. Per germline, CDR1 LNHDA and CDR2 SQIVND (reference sequence). CDR3 size: 18 residues. CDR3 DNA: TGTGCCAGTAGTATAGAGACTAGCGGGGGGGCCTACACCGGGGAGCTGTTTTTT. This translates into CASSIETSGGAYTGELFF.

This clone turned up a few times. The rearrangement joins TRBV6-5 to TRBJ2-7; D remains unclear. CDR3 size: 12 residues. Trimming cost V 4 bases and J 5 bases, with 9 bases left between them. Germline CDR1 and CDR2: MNHEY and SVGAGI. The CDR3 nucleotides read TGTGCCAGCAGTTCCCCCCCCGACGAGCAGTACTTC. Amino acids: CASSSPPDEQYF.

The V gene is TRBV27, the J gene TRBJ1-1; tentative D call: TRBD1 (6 bases). This CDR3 has 13 residues. The V end lost 0 bases, the J end lost 9 bases, and 11 bases lay between the germline ends. Germline V gives CDR1 MNHEY, CDR2 SMNVEV (reference sequence). CDR3 loop: CASSLSSGVQAFF. The CDR3, as DNA: TGTGCCAGCAGTTTATCTTCAGGGGTACAAGCTTTCTTT.

The chain has TRBV4-1 and TRBJ2-5; D remains ambiguous. The CDR3 consists of 15 residues. The V end was cut by 0 bases, the J end by 10 bases, with 18 bases between. Germline values: CDR1 MGHRA, CDR2 YSYEKL. Written as DNA, the CDR3 is TGCGCCAGCAGCCAAGAGGAGACGTCCCTTCAAGGCCAGTACTTC. Encoded protein: CASSQEETSLQGQYF.

The chain has TRBV5-7 and TRBJ1-5, with 9 bases identical to TRBD1. TRBV5-7 qualifies as an ORF whose function is uncertain. V gave up 4 bases and J gave up 6 bases; unmatched junction bases: 8. CDR3 size: 15 residues. The CDR3 loop is CASSLTGGWGQPQHF. In DNA form, the CDR3 reads TGTGCCAGCAGCCTAACAGGGGGCTGGGGTCAGCCCCAGCATTTT.

V usage is TRBV5-4 and J usage is TRBJ1-1; a possible D gene is TRBD1 (5 bases). Germline CDR1 SGHNT, CDR2 YYREEE (reference sequence). The V end was cut by 4 bases, the J end by 3 bases, with 13 bases between. The CDR3 sequence is 14 residues long. CDR3 region: CASSLGGEDTEAFF. The DNA of the CDR3 is TGTGCCAGCAGCCTAGGAGGGGAGGACACTGAAGCTTTCTTT.

The J gene is TRBJ1-1, the V gene TRBV14; tentative D call: TRBD1 (5 bases). The CDR3 runs 15 residues. Germline CDR1 is SGHDN and CDR2 is FVKESK. V lost 0 bases and J lost 5, with 13 bases in between. In DNA, the CDR3 is TGTGCCAGCAGCCAAGATTCGGGGCTAAGGACTGAAGCTTTCTTT. Translating gives CASSQDSGLRTEAFF.

The chain uses TRBV11-2 and TRBJ2-3; 7 bases are a match to TRBD1. J gave up 5 bases and V 4 bases, and 9 bases lay outside the gene matches. The germline V gene encodes CDR1 SGHAT and CDR2 FQNNGV. The CDR3 extends over 15 amino acids. CDR3 residues: CASSSIRGRKDTQYF. CDR3 sequence (DNA): TGTGCCAGCAGCTCGATTAGGGGGCGCAAAGATACGCAGTATTTT.

The CDR3 here is CASSLPGTGAYEKLFF. CDR3 sequence (DNA): TGTGCCAGCAGCTTGCCCGGGACAGGGGCTTATGAAAAACTGTTTTTT. This chain links TRBV7-9 with TRBJ1-4, with TRBD1 identical over 10 bases. V was clipped by 3 bases and J by 6 bases; unmatched bases: 7. The CDR3 runs to 16 residues. Germline values: CDR1 SEHNR, CDR2 FQNEAQ (reference sequence).

The V gene is TRBV6-5, the J gene TRBJ1-1; TRBD1 might be the D (6 bases). The V end was cut by 6 bases, the J end by 8 bases, with 16 bases between. The CDR3 covers 13 residues. CDR1 is MNHEY and CDR2 is SVGAGI in the germline V gene. CDR3 loop: CASSLPGGLEAFF. The CDR3 DNA sequence: TGTGCCAGCAGCCTCCCGGGGGGCCTAGAAGCTTTCTTT.

This clone was seen a single time. The V call is TRBV4-1, the J call TRBJ1-1; D is unresolved. Trimming took off 1 base at V and 5 bases at J, with 11 bases between the two ends. The CDR3 is 14 amino acids. Germline assignment: CDR1 MGHRA and CDR2 YSYEKL. The CDR3 is CASSQGGFTTEAFF. The DNA of the CDR3 is TGCGCCAGCAGCCAAGGGGGATTTACGACTGAAGCTTTCTTT.

The chain is built from TRBV7-8 and TRBJ2-2; TRBD2 might be the D (6 bases). This CDR3 has 14 amino acids. V was clipped by 5 bases and J by 4 bases, with 11 bases between them. Germline assignment: CDR1 SGHVS and CDR2 FQNEAQ. CDR3 sequence reads: CASSQPGSTGELFF. The CDR3, as DNA: TGTGCCAGCAGCCAGCCCGGGAGCACCGGGGAGCTGTTTTTT. Variable domain in full (rest from reference TRBV7-8 and TRBJ2-2): GAGVSQSPRYKVAKRGQDVALRCDPISGHVSLFWYQQALGQGPEFLTYFQNEAQLDKSGLPSDRFFAERPEGSVSTLKIQRTQQEDSAVYLCASSQPGSTGELFFGEGSRLTVL.

The chain employs TRBV11-1 and TRBJ2-7; D could derive from TRBD1 or TRBD2 (6 bases each). Trimming removed 5 bases at V and 2 bases at J, with 16 bases between. CDR3 size: 15 residues. In germline, CDR1 is SGHAT, CDR2 FQDESV (reference sequence). In DNA form, the CDR3 reads TGTGCCAGCAGCCCACCTCGGGGGCTCCCCTACGAGCAGTACTTC. The encoded protein is CASSPPRGLPYEQYF.

The chain has TRBV7-8 and TRBJ2-5; 8 bases map to TRBD1. Trimming cost V 4 bases and J 1 base; bases outside gene matches: 8. Germline lookup yields CDR1 SGHVS and CDR2 FQNEAQ. The CDR3 consists of 16 residues. The CDR3 loop reads CASSSPRDRFQETQYF. CDR3 coding DNA: TGTGCCAGCAGCTCCCCCCGGGACAGGTTCCAAGAGACCCAGTACTTC.

The rearrangement joins TRBV7-9 to TRBJ1-2; D call uncertain. Germline CDR1 and CDR2: SEHNR and FQNEAQ (reference sequence). Trimming took 4 bases from V and 8 from J, leaving 14 bases between them. CDR3 size: 13 residues. CDR3 nucleotides: TGTGCCAGCAGCTCTCACTCCGCGAACGGCTACACCTTC. Translation gives CASSSHSANGYTF.

This clone was recorded only once. This chain connects TRBV6-1 to TRBJ2-7; TRBD2 agrees at 8 bases. Germline-derived CDR1 and CDR2 are MNHNS and SASEGT. Losses at the gene ends were 6 bases for V and 2 bases for J; bases not matched to a gene: 3. The CDR3 length is 13 residues. The CDR3 DNA follows: TGTGCCAGCAGGCTTAGCGGGGCCTACGAGCAGTACGTC. Translation gives CASRLSGAYEQYV.

Only one count was recorded for this clone. The rearrangement links TRBV27 to TRBJ1-2; TRBD1 agrees at 7 bases. This CDR3 contains 14 residues. V dropped 8 bases and J dropped 8; count of bases not matched to a gene: 14. CDR1 MNHEY and CDR2 SMNVEV come from the germline V gene (reference sequence). The CDR3 DNA sequence: TGTGCCAGCCGACAGGGATATGGATCTTGGGGCTACACCTTC. The encoded protein is CASRQGYGSWGYTF.

V gene TRBV29-1 combines with J gene TRBJ2-1, with TRBD1 identical over 10 bases. The length of the CDR3 is 12 residues. Losses at the gene ends were 7 bases for V and 10 bases for J; bases not matched to a gene: 7. Germline V CDR1 and CDR2: SQVTM, ANQGSEA. The CDR3 DNA is TGCAGCGCTGAGACAGGGGGCACCGAGCAGTTCTTC. As protein: CSAETGGTEQFF.